A selection of T cell receptor beta chains follows, all from one sample in a study of T cell repertoires in cytomegalovirus infection. From the reads, TCRdb called clonotypes with MiXCR, one entry per CDR3 protein. Of roughly 130,000 distinct CDR3 sequences in the sample, 20% to 30% were seen once. Antigens of these TCRs are unknown. The specimen was PBMCs, sequenced either directly or after in vitro stimulation (not recorded which). The origin of the receptors is a human donor in good health (CMV status not recorded). Some clones in this sample may be carry-over from other donors' samples. Both conserved end residues are part of each CDR3. The D gene is left open where the match is weak. Some rows have no size entry. The others give once, few or many, or a class for an expanded clone.

few	-	TRBV11-2	TRBJ1-3	TGTGCCAGCAGCTTAGCAACCCGGACATTGGGAAACACCATATATTTT	CASSLATRTLGNTIYF
-	-	TRBV6-5	TRBJ1-1	TGTGCCAGCAGTTACGAGGTAGGACTGAACACTGAAGCTTTCTTT	CASSYEVGLNTEAFF
-	-	TRBV3-1	TRBJ2-1	TGTGCCAGCAGCAACCGACTGGAACGATACAATGAGCAGTTCTTC	CASSNRLERYNEQFF
-	TRBD2	TRBV6-6	TRBJ2-4	TGTGCCAGCAGTGATGGTGGCGGGGGGGTAGCCAAAAACATTCAGTACTTC	CASSDGGGGVAKNIQYF
once	-	TRBV7-3	TRBJ2-2	TGTGCCAGCAGCTTAAGCAGGGGAGCCGGGGAGCTGTTTTTT	CASSLSRGAGELFF
many	-	TRBV14	TRBJ2-3	TGTGCCAGCAGCCATCCCCGCACAGATACGCAGTATTTT	CASSHPRTDTQYF
-	TRBD2	TRBV4-1	TRBJ2-7	TGCGCCAGCAGCCAACCACTAGCGGGAGCTACCTACGAGCAGTACTTC	CASSQPLAGATYEQYF
-	TRBD2	TRBV12-3/TRBV12-4	TRBJ2-1	TGTGCCAGCAGCACGCCAGGGACTAGCGGGGGTACTTCCTACAATGAGCAGTTCTTC	CASSTPGTSGGTSYNEQFF
-	TRBD1	TRBV5-4	TRBJ2-4	TGTGCCAGCAGCGAGGGACAGGCCAAAAACATTCAGTACTTC	CASSEGQAKNIQYF
many	TRBD1	TRBV7-3	TRBJ2-1	TGTGCCAGCAGCTTACTTCCGGGACAGGGGGCAGTCGAGCAGTTCTTC	CASSLLPGQGAVEQFF
few	TRBD2	TRBV28	TRBJ2-3	TGTGCCAGCAGTCTACAGGGAAATCGCGGGAGGCTTACGCAGTATTTT	CASSLQGNRGRLTQYF
once	TRBD2	TRBV10-3	TRBJ2-1	TGTGCCATCAGCGGTAGCGGGGACGTCAATGAGCAGTTCTTC	CAISGSGDVNEQFF
many	TRBD2	TRBV7-9	TRBJ2-7	TGTGCCAGCAGCTTAGCTAGCGGGAGGTTCTACGAGCAGTACTTC	CASSLASGRFYEQYF
-	-	TRBV7-2	TRBJ1-3	TGTGCCAGCAGCAAGGGTGGAAACACCATATATTTT	CASSKGGNTIYF
-	TRBD2	TRBV29-1	TRBJ2-2	TGCAGCGTGATAGCGGGAGTGAGGTTAGGGGAGCTGTTTTTT	CSVIAGVRLGELFF
-	TRBD2	TRBV5-5	TRBJ2-3	TGTGCCAGCAGCTTGATGGTAACTCTAGCGGGTCTCACAGATACGCAGTATTTT	CASSLMVTLAGLTDTQYF
many	-	TRBV28	TRBJ2-7	TGTGCCACGAAAGGAGAGCGCGCAGGGCAAAGGTCCTACGAGCAGTACTTC	CATKGERAGQRSYEQYF
-	TRBD1	TRBV6-6	TRBJ2-3	TGTGCCAGCAGTTACGATTTGGACAGGGTCACAGATACGCAGTATTTT	CASSYDLDRVTDTQYF
-	-	TRBV5-5	TRBJ1-2	TGTGCCAGCACCTATGGTGGGGCGACTAACTATGGCTACACCTTC	CASTYGGATNYGYTF
-	-	TRBV6-6	TRBJ2-2	TGTGCCAGCAGTTATAGCGACAGTTCCGGGGAGCTGTTTTTT	CASSYSDSSGELFF
-	TRBD2	TRBV27	TRBJ2-3	TGTGCCAGTAGCGGGTGGGAAGCAGATACGCAGTATTTT	CASSGWEADTQYF
-	-	TRBV20-1	TRBJ2-7	TGCAGTGCTAAAGGACTATCCTACGAGCAGTACTTC	CSAKGLSYEQYF
-	TRBD2	TRBV6-2/TRBV6-3	TRBJ2-7	TGTGCCAGCAGAAATAGCGGGAGTTCCTACGAGCAGTACTTC	CASRNSGSSYEQYF
-	TRBD2	TRBV6-5	TRBJ2-2	TGTGCCAGCAGGGGACTAGCGGGGGCGAACACCGGGGAGCTGTTTTTT	CASRGLAGANTGELFF
few	TRBD1	TRBV19	TRBJ1-5	TGTGCCAGTAGTAAGCGACAGGGGGCGGGTCAGCCCCAGCATTTT	CASSKRQGAGQPQHF
-	-	TRBV7-4	TRBJ2-5	TGTGCCAGCAGCCCCGGTGAGGGAACCCAGTACTTC	CASSPGEGTQYF
few	-	TRBV6-1	TRBJ1-5	TGTGCCAGCAGACACAGGGTCGGCAGCAATCAGCCCCAGCATTTT	CASRHRVGSNQPQHF
-	-	TRBV20-1	TRBJ1-4	TGCAGTGCTCCTTCTACGTGGAATGAAAAACTGTTTTTT	CSAPSTWNEKLFF
few	TRBD2	TRBV5-4	TRBJ2-3	TGTGCCAGCAGCTTGAGACTAGCGGGAGCAGATACGCAGTATTTT	CASSLRLAGADTQYF
few	-	TRBV24-1	TRBJ1-2	TGTGCCACCAGTGATTCCGGGAGCCATGGCTACACCTTC	CATSDSGSHGYTF
many	-	TRBV11-2	TRBJ2-1	TGTGCCAGCAGCCCCGTAGGCAATGAGCAGTTCTTC	CASSPVGNEQFF
few	-	TRBV10-3	TRBJ1-1	TGTGCCATCAGGGACGACGACAGCCCCACTGAAGCTTTCTTT	CAIRDDDSPTEAFF
many	TRBD2	TRBV28	TRBJ2-6	TGTGCCAGCAGTTTATCGACTAGCTTCTCTGGGGCCAACGTCCTGACTTTC	CASSLSTSFSGANVLTF
many	-	TRBV7-2	TRBJ1-1	TGTGCCAGCAGCTTAGGGACGACTGAGAACACTGAAGCTTTCTTT	CASSLGTTENTEAFF
few	-	TRBV7-2	TRBJ1-2	TGTGCCAGCAGCTTAGTTCGGGGTAGCTATGGCTACACCTTC	CASSLVRGSYGYTF
-	-	TRBV28	TRBJ2-1	TGTGCCAGCAGTCCCGTAGAAGACGAGCAGTTCTTC	CASSPVEDEQFF
-	-	TRBV19	TRBJ1-5	TGTGCCAGTAGTACGAATAAGGGGTATCAGCCCCAGCATTTT	CASSTNKGYQPQHF
-	-	TRBV30	TRBJ2-3	TGTGCCTGGAGTGTACGTGGAGGCACAGATACGCAGTATTTT	CAWSVRGGTDTQYF
few	-	TRBV12-3/TRBV12-4	TRBJ1-1	TGTGCCAGCAGCCGATCCACTGAAGCTTTCTTT	CASSRSTEAFF